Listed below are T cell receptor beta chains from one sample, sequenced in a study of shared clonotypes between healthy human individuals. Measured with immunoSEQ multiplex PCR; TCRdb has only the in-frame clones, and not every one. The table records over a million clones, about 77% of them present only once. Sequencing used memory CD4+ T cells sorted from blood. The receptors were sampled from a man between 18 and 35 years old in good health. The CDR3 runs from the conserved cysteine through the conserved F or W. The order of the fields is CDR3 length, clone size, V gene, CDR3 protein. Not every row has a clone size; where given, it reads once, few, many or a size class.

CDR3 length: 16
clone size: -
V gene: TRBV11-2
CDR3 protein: CASSPSTFANTGELFF

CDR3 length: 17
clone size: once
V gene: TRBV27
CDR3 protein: CASSPAGLVSGVSGQYF

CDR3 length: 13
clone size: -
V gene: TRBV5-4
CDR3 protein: CATRGTRAGEQFF

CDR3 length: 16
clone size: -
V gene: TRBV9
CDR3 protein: CASSPGTGPFRETQYF

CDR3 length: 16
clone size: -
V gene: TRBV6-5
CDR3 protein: CASSYVAEGPRNEQFF

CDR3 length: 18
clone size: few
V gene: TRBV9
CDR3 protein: CASSPHDTGGPGTGELFF

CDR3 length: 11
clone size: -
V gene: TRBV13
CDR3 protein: CASSLGTEAFF

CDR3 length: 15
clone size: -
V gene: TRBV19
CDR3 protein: CASSMGGGYNQPQHF

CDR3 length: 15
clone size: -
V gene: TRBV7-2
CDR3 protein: CASSSRTSGTDTQYF

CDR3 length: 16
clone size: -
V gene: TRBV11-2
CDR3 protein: CASSPFSGQSYNEQFF

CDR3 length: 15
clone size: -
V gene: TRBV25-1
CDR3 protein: CASSGNRGLQETQYF

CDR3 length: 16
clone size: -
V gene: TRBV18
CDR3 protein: CASSPPTRRGVYEQYF

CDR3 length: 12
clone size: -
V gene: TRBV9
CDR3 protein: CASSPLEDTQYF

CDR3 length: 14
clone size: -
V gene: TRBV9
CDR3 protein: CASRPAPNTGELFF

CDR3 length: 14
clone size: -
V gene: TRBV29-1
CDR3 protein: CSVEKTTGGTEAFF

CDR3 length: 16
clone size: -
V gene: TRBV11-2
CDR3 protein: CASSLSRTHSGNTIYF

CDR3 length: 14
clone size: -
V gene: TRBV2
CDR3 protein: CASSEAPRTGELFF

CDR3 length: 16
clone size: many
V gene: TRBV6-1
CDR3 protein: CASSDLDRGASYEQYF

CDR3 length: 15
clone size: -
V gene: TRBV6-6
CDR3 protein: CASTTGGPLSHIQYF

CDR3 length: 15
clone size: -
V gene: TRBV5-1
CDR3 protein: CASSLLGQGADEQFF

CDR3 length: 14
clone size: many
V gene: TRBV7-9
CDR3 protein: CASSLVSGRGELFF

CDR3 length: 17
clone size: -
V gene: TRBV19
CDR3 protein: CASSRTRLDAGANVLTF

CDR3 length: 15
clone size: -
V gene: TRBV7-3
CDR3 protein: CASSLTGTSSYTQYF

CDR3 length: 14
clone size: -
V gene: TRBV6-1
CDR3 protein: CASSVTWGSETQYF

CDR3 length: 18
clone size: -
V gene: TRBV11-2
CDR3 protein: CASSLDLRASGGRETQYF

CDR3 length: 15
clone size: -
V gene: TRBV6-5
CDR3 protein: CASSSAGTGGREQYF

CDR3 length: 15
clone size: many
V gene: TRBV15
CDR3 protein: CATSRDGPHNSPLHF

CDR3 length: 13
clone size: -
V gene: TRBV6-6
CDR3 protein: CASRNYYNSPLHF

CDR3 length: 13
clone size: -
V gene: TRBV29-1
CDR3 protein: CSGQQGMNTEAFF